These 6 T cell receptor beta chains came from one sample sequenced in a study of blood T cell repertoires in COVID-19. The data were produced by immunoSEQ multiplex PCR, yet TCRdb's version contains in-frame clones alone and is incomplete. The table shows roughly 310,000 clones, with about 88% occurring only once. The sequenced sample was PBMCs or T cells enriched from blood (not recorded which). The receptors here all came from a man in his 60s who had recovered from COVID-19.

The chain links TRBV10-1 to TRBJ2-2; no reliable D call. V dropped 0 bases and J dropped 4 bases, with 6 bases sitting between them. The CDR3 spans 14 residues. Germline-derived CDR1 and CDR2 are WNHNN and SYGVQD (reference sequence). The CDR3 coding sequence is TGCGCCAGCAGTGAGTCGGGCGCCACCGGGGAGCTGTTTTTT. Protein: CASSESGATGELFF.

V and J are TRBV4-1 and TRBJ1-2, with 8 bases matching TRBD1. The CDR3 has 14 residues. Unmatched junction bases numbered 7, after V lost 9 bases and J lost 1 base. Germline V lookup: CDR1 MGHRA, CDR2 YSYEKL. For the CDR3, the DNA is TGCGCCAGTACTGAGACAGGGGTTAACTATGGCTACACCTTC. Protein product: CASTETGVNYGYTF.

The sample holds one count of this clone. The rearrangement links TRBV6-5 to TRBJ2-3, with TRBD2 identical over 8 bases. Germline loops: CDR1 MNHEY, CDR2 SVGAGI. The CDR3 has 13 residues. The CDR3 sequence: CARSGGPSDTQYF. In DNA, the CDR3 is TGTGCGCGGTCGGGGGGGCCCTCAGATACGCAGTATTTT.

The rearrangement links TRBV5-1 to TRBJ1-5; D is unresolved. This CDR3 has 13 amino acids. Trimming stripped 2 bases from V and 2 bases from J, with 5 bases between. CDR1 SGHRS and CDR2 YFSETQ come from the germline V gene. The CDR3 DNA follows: TGCGCCAGCAGCTTTTCGGGCAATCAGCCCCAGCATTTT. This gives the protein CASSFSGNQPQHF.

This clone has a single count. The CDR3 loop is CASSSSGGQAKNIQYF. The CDR3 DNA is TGCGCCAGCAGCTCTAGCGGGGGTCAAGCCAAAAACATTCAGTACTTC. The chain couples TRBV4-3 to TRBJ2-4, with 10 bases identical to TRBD2. CDR1 and CDR2 (germline): LGHNA, YSLEER. The length of the CDR3 is 16 residues. V was pared by 5 bases and J by 0 bases, with 4 bases of the junction left unmatched.

The CDR3 region is CASSPLGRNTEAFF. DNA for the CDR3: TGTGCCAGCTCACCATTAGGGAGGAACACTGAAGCTTTCTTT. The chain combines TRBV18 with TRBJ1-1; D is unresolved. The V end was cut by 2 bases, the J end by 1 base, with 8 bases between. The CDR3 length is 14 residues. The germline gives CDR1 KGHSH, CDR2 LQKENI.